The 20 T cell receptor beta chains given below trace back to one sample, sequenced in a study of T cells in localized non-small cell lung cancer (dated by TCRdb to the early 2020s). The library was made by the immunoSEQ multiplex PCR assay. Entries here come from immuneACCESS through TCRdb and include only in-frame sequences with V and J called. Some clones fail to appear in such tables; in the studies checked, an unresolved V gene covers under half of the shortfall, and the cause of the remainder is unknown. The sample has approximately 43,000 clones on record, around nine tenths of them singletons. Roughly 2.6% of the sample lies in the top ten. The source was peripheral blood, collected before any cancer treatment. Source of these receptors: a female donor older than 55 with stage I squamous cell lung carcinoma.

This rearrangement joins TRBV28 to TRBJ2-3; a weak D match, TRBD2 (5 bases). Deletions cut 3 bases from V and 4 bases from J, with 11 bases between. Germline V gene lookup returns CDR1 MDHEN and CDR2 SYDVKM. The CDR3 has 14 residues. CDR3 DNA sequence: TGTGCCAGCAGTTTCGCTAGCCGCCCAGATACGCAGTATTTT. It codes for CASSFASRPDTQYF.

Regarding this clone: The junction differs from germline at one of its ends, possibly a read error. V and J are TRBV7-7 and TRBJ2-5; D gene ambiguous. CDR3 length: 13 amino acids. The germline V gene encodes CDR1 SSHAT and CDR2 FNYEAQ (reference sequence). The CDR3 sequence: CASSLDLVETQYF. The CDR3 DNA reads TGTGCTAGCAGCTTGGACCTAGTGGAGACCCAGTACTTC. Drawing the rest from reference TRBV7-7 and TRBJ2-5, the complete variable domain is GAGVSQSPRYKVTKRGQDVTLRCDPISSHATLYWYQQALGQGPEFLTYFNYEAQPDKSGLPSDRFSAERPEGSISTLTIQRTEQRDSAMYRCASSLDLVETQYFGPGTRLLVL.

In this sample, this clone turned up once. The chain links TRBV5-1 to TRBJ2-5; 10 nucleotides agree with TRBD1. The better agreement between TRBJ2-7 and the DNA end casts doubt on the J call. The CDR3 covers 15 residues. Germline V gene lookup returns CDR1 SGHRS and CDR2 YFSETQ. The CDR3, as DNA: TGCGCCAGCAGCCCGGGGGACAGGGGACACTACGAGCAGTACTTC. This encodes CASSPGDRGHYEQYF.

As to this clone: The junction differs from germline at one of its ends, possibly a read error. The rearrangement uses TRBV5-8 and TRBJ2-2, with a tentative D call TRBD2 (6 bases). There are 15 residues in the CDR3. Germline values: CDR1 SGHTS, CDR2 YDEGEE. DNA of the CDR3: TGCGCCAGCAGCCAAGACGGGAGCGCCCACGGGGAGCTGTTTTTT. The encoded protein is CASSQDGSAHGELFF.

V and J are TRBV21-1 and TRBJ2-4; the table gives TRBD2 as D, unverified against the DNA. TRBV21-1 is tagged as a pseudogene. This CDR3 is 14 amino acids long. The CDR3 sequence: CASSKGGREDIQYF. DNA of the CDR3: TGTGCCAGCAGCAAAGGTGGCAGGGAGGACATTCAGTACTTC.

The genes are TRBV7-2 and TRBJ2-1, with 9 bases fitting TRBD2. This CDR3 is 15 amino acids long. The ends lost 1 base at V and 8 bases at J; junction bases unmatched: 6. CDR1 and CDR2 (germline): SGHTA, FQGNSA. This chain's CDR3 is CASSLDLAGSDEQFF. The CDR3 DNA is TGTGCCAGCAGCTTAGACCTAGCGGGAAGCGATGAGCAGTTCTTC.

The V call is TRBV15, the J call TRBJ2-2; 10 bases align to TRBD1. Trimming took 3 bases from V and 6 from J; bases not matched to a gene: 13. The CDR3 has 18 residues. Germline-derived CDR1 and CDR2 are LNHNV and YYDKDF (reference sequence). The CDR3 protein is CATSRDPGTGVYAGELFF. CDR3 DNA: TGTGCCACCAGCAGGGACCCCGGGACAGGGGTTTACGCCGGGGAGCTGTTTTTT.

This rearrangement joins TRBV2 to TRBJ2-3; D is undetermined. Germline loops: CDR1 SNHLY, CDR2 FYNNEI. This CDR3 has 11 residues. V lost 9 bases, J lost 6 bases, and 10 bases lay in between. For the CDR3, the DNA is TGTGCCAGGATTAGAGGTGATACGCAGTATTTT. Its translation: CARIRGDTQYF.

V is TRBV6-6 and J is TRBJ1-2; D is undetermined. Germline V gene data show CDR1 as MNHNY and CDR2 as SVGAGI (reference sequence). This CDR3 is 13 amino acids long. V lost 5 bases, J lost 3 bases, and 10 bases lay in between. The CDR3 here is CASSDTVYYGYTF. The CDR3 DNA is TGTGCCAGCAGTGACACAGTTTACTATGGCTACACCTTC.

CDR3 sequence: CASGTGGTLMAQFF. CDR3 DNA: TGTGCCAGCGGTACGGGCGGGACGCTTATGGCGCAGTTCTTC. The chain combines TRBV9 with TRBJ2-1; TRBD2 might be the D (6 bases). Trimming shortened V by 7 bases and J by 12 bases, and 23 bases separated the two germline ends. Germline CDR1 reads SGDLS; CDR2 reads YYNGEE. The CDR3 sequence is 14 residues long.

This clone was seen a single time. The chain uses TRBV7-2 and TRBJ2-7; 9 bases map to TRBD1. The germline gives CDR1 SGHTA, CDR2 FQGNSA. The CDR3 contains 15 residues. V lost 4 bases to trimming and J lost 3 bases; unmatched junction nucleotides: 7. CDR3 sequence (DNA): TGTGCCAGCAGCTCCCGGGACAGGGCGATCTACGAGCAGTACTTC. It encodes CASSSRDRAIYEQYF. The full variable domain, rest sourced from reference TRBV7-2 and TRBJ2-7, is GAGVSQSPSNKVTEKGKDVELRCDPISGHTALYWYRQSLGQGLEFLIYFQGNSAPDKSGLPSDRFSAERTGGSVSTLTIQRTQQEDSAVYLCASSSRDRAIYEQYFGPGTRLTVT.

The CDR3 nucleotides read TGCGCCAGCGCGAGGGAGGAGGCTCTTCTCACAGATACGCAGTATTTT. This codes for CASAREEALLTDTQYF. This chain links TRBV4-1 with TRBJ2-3; tentatively, D is TRBD2 (6 bases). The CDR3 runs 16 residues. V shed 8 bases and J shed 2 bases, with 20 bases lying between them. Germline CDR1 reads MGHRA; CDR2 reads YSYEKL.

The CDR3 is CASSTLIPVRRGYGYTF. Written as DNA, the CDR3 is TGTGCCAGCAGCACCCTGATTCCCGTTCGTCGCGGCTATGGCTACACCTTC. This chain connects TRBV7-8 to TRBJ1-2; no firm D call. The germline V and J ends were trimmed by 5 bases and 4 bases, with 23 bases remaining between them. The CDR3 covers 17 residues. The germline CDR1 and CDR2 sequences are SGHVS and FQNEAQ.

This clone was seen only once. This chain uses TRBV2 with TRBJ2-7; D call uncertain. Germline loops: CDR1 SNHLY, CDR2 FYNNEI. Trimming took 2 bases from V and 4 from J, leaving 12 bases between them. This CDR3 has 14 residues. This chain's CDR3 is CASSESLKDYEQYF. CDR3 DNA sequence: TGTGCCAGCAGTGAAAGTCTCAAGGATTACGAGCAGTACTTC.

The CDR3 region has the DNA TGCGCCAGCAGCCGAGACCCTCCGGGACAGGTCGATGAAAAACTGTTTTTT. Its protein product is CASSRDPPGQVDEKLFF. The genes are TRBV4-1 and TRBJ1-4; TRBD1 matches 8 bases. V shed 4 bases, J shed 6 bases, and the junction held 13 bases outside the gene matches. The CDR3 loop spans 17 amino acids. Germline loops: CDR1 MGHRA, CDR2 YSYEKL.

The genes are TRBV7-3 and TRBJ2-1, with D possibly matching TRBD2 (6 bases). This CDR3 is 14 amino acids long. Trimming removed 3 bases from V and 8 bases from J, with 14 bases in between. Looked up from germline, CDR1 is SGHTA and CDR2 is FQGTGA. The CDR3 DNA reads as TGTGCCAGCAGCTTCGGGGCGGGATGGGATGAGCAGTTCTTC. Its protein product is CASSFGAGWDEQFF.

The rearrangement links TRBV4-3 to TRBJ2-1, with TRBD1 matching over 8 bases. The CDR3 is 17 amino acids. Unmatched junction bases numbered 13, after V lost 6 bases and J lost 3 bases. The V gene's germline CDR1 is LGHNA and CDR2 YSLEER. This CDR3 reads CASSRNSGTGFYNEQFF. The CDR3 coding sequence is TGCGCCAGCAGTCGAAATTCCGGGACAGGTTTCTACAATGAGCAGTTCTTC.

As for this clone: Relative to the germline gene, one junction end is altered; a read error may explain this. This sequence joins TRBV25-1 and TRBJ1-2; 12 nucleotides line up with TRBD1. This CDR3 spans 14 amino acids. CDR1 is MGHDK, CDR2 SYGVNS, per germline. The CDR3 here is CASSEPGQGAPVAF. CDR3 bases: TGTGCCAGCAGTGAACCGGGACAGGGGGCGCCGGTTGCCTTC.

J is TRBJ1-3 and V is TRBV13; the D is unclear. CDR3 size: 18 residues. Deletions cut 1 base from V and 2 bases from J, with 18 bases between. Germline values: CDR1 PRHDT, CDR2 FYEKMQ (reference sequence). The CDR3 region is CASSLVGSTGLAGNTIYF. The CDR3 DNA is TGTGCCAGCAGCTTAGTAGGGTCAACGGGTTTGGCTGGAAACACCATATATTTT.

The chain has TRBV7-2 and TRBJ2-7; 7 bases agree with TRBD2. The CDR3 has 13 amino acids. With V trimmed by 5 bases and J by 5 bases, 6 bases remained unmatched. The germline CDR1 and CDR2 sequences are SGHTA and FQGNSA. The CDR3 is CASSRELADEQYF. DNA of the CDR3: TGTGCCAGCAGCAGGGAGCTAGCGGACGAGCAGTACTTC. Full variable domain (outside the CDR3, taken from reference TRBV7-2 and TRBJ2-7): GAGVSQSPSNKVTEKGKDVELRCDPISGHTALYWYRQSLGQGLEFLIYFQGNSAPDKSGLPSDRFSAERTGGSVSTLTIQRTQQEDSAVYLCASSRELADEQYFGPGTRLTVT.